This entry lists 29 T cell receptor beta chains sequenced from one sample in a study of T-cell memory formation after mild COVID-19. MiXCR, run by TCRdb on the 5' RACE reads, gives a single entry per CDR3 protein. The sample records a few hundred thousand distinct CDR3 sequences, under 25% being singletons. The sequenced sample consisted of PBMCs or a T cell subset sorted from them (not recorded which). These receptors were collected from an adult woman who had mild COVID-19 (a few samples of this study predate the infection). Cell type and time point are not known.

This clonotype was observed a handful of times. This chain connects TRBV6-6 to TRBJ1-1, with 7 bases fitting TRBD1. V lost 3 bases and J lost 0; bases outside the gene matches: 13. Germline V lookup: CDR1 MNHNY, CDR2 SVGAGI (reference sequence). The CDR3 covers 18 residues. This chain's CDR3 is CASSYIGSSGGMNTEAFF. CDR3 nucleotide sequence: TGTGCCAGCAGTTATATTGGGTCCTCAGGGGGGATGAACACTGAAGCTTTCTTT.

The table lists this clonotype with a few counts. The chain combines TRBV29-1 with TRBJ2-7; 7 bases line up with TRBD1. The trim removed 6 bases at V and 0 bases at J, leaving 8 bases unmatched. The CDR3 length is 14 residues. From germline, CDR1 is SQVTM and CDR2 ANQGSEA. The CDR3 here is CSVLPGQSSYEQYF. Here the CDR3 DNA reads TGCAGCGTCCTTCCGGGACAGAGCTCCTACGAGCAGTACTTC.

The chain combines TRBV5-4 with TRBJ2-1; 10 nucleotides align to TRBD2. Losses at the gene ends were 5 bases for V and 5 bases for J; bases not matched to a gene: 7. Germline V CDR1 and CDR2: SGHNT, YYREEE (reference sequence). The CDR3 length is 15 residues. CDR3 coding DNA: TGTGCCAGCAGTGGGGCTAGCGGGAGAGACAATGAGCAGTTCTTC. As protein: CASSGASGRDNEQFF.

The table lists this clonotype with a count of one. The CDR3 DNA sequence: TGTGCCACCAGAGAGGGTCCTGAGCAGTTCTTC. This translates into CATREGPEQFF. The chain carries TRBV24-1 and TRBJ2-1, with a tentative D call TRBD2 (5 bases). Germline V gene sequence: CDR1 KGHDR, CDR2 SFDVKD. V lost 7 bases to trimming and J lost 9 bases, with 9 bases between them. The CDR3 has 11 residues.

The rearrangement links TRBV2 to TRBJ2-7; 7 bases match TRBD1. This CDR3 contains 14 residues. Germline lookup yields CDR1 SNHLY and CDR2 FYNNEI. V was clipped by 2 bases and J by 1 base; unmatched bases: 2. Here the CDR3 reads CASSEQGQSYEQYF. The CDR3 DNA is TGTGCCAGCAGTGAACAGGGACAGTCCTACGAGCAGTACTTC.

The chain joins TRBV15 to TRBJ2-6; TRBD1 aligns across 7 bases. In germline, CDR1 is LNHNV, CDR2 YYDKDF (reference sequence). This CDR3 spans 16 amino acids. J lost 2 bases, V lost 3 bases, and 4 bases had no gene match. The CDR3 reads CATSRNRGTGANVLTF. The CDR3 nucleotides read TGTGCCACCAGCAGGAACAGGGGTACTGGGGCCAACGTCCTGACTTTC.

The chain combines TRBV5-5 with TRBJ1-6; TRBD1 matches 7 bases. Trimming cost V 0 bases and J 10 bases; bases outside gene matches: 7. Germline assignment: CDR1 SGHKS and CDR2 YYEKEE (reference sequence). This CDR3 region has 15 residues. Here the CDR3 DNA reads TGTGCCAGCAGCTTGGGGCAGGGGGTCCTCTCACCCCTCCACTTT. This gives the protein CASSLGQGVLSPLHF.

The chain couples TRBV12-3 or TRBV12-4 to TRBJ1-1; 8 bases map to TRBD1. With V trimmed by 5 bases and J by 7 bases, 6 bases remained unmatched. The CDR3 totals 13 residues. CDR3: CASSRTGMGEAFF. CDR3 bases: TGTGCCAGCAGTAGGACAGGGATGGGTGAAGCTTTCTTT.

There are many counts of this clonotype. The CDR3 protein is CASREEGSYNEQFF. The CDR3 coding sequence is TGTGCCAGCAGAGAGGAGGGCTCCTACAATGAGCAGTTCTTC. The gene calls are TRBV2 and TRBJ2-1; perhaps TRBD2 as D (6 bases). The germline CDR1 and CDR2 sequences are SNHLY and FYNNEI. V was cut by 6 bases and J by 0 bases, with 9 bases left in between. The CDR3 contains 14 residues.

The chain carries TRBV3-1 and TRBJ2-3; tentatively, D is TRBD2 (5 bases). The CDR3 loop spans 14 amino acids. CDR1 and CDR2 from the germline V gene are LGHDT and YNNKEL (reference sequence). Trimming cost V 1 base and J 6 bases, with 11 bases left between them. CDR3 in amino acids: CASSQVPGVDTQYF. The CDR3 region has the DNA TGTGCCAGCAGCCAAGTTCCCGGGGTGGATACGCAGTATTTT.

The gene calls are TRBV5-1 and TRBJ2-1; tentative D call: TRBD1 (5 bases). The CDR3 runs to 15 residues. Germline CDR1 SGHRS, CDR2 YFSETQ. V was trimmed by 4 bases and J by 4 bases, leaving 15 bases between them. CDR3 DNA: TGCGCCAGCAGCCCGCATCAGGGCCCTTACAATGAGCAGTTCTTC. Amino acid sequence: CASSPHQGPYNEQFF.

This clonotype was picked up a small number of times. This sequence joins TRBV9 and TRBJ2-7; possible D gene TRBD2, 5 bases. Germline V gene data show CDR1 as SGDLS and CDR2 as YYNGEE. CDR3 length: 14 amino acids. The germline V and J ends were trimmed by 3 bases and 2 bases, with 12 bases remaining between them. CDR3 residues: CASSEGGLPYEQYF. Here the CDR3 DNA reads TGTGCCAGCAGCGAAGGCGGGCTTCCCTACGAGCAGTACTTC. Supplemented by reference TRBV9 and TRBJ2-7, the full variable domain reads DSGVTQTPKHLITATGQRVTLRCSPRSGDLSVYWYQQSLDQGLQFLIQYYNGEERAKGNILERFSAQQFPDLHSELNLSSLELGDSALYFCASSEGGLPYEQYFGPGTRLTVT.

V gene TRBV6-2 or TRBV6-3 combines with J gene TRBJ2-5; no clear D. The CDR3 is made up of 12 amino acids. Between the trimmed V and J ends, which lost 7 bases and 3 bases, there was a span of 9 bases. Germline CDR1 and CDR2: MNHEY and SVGEGT. CDR3 region: CASKDGEETQYF. In nucleotides, the CDR3 is TGTGCCAGCAAAGACGGAGAAGAGACCCAGTACTTC.

Details on this clonotype: Its ends do not fully match the called genes, so a read error is possible. The CDR3: CASNLVRSEGFF. The CDR3 nucleotides are TGTGCCAGCAACTTGGTGAGGTCGGAGGGGTTCTTC. The J gene is TRBJ2-1, the V gene TRBV5-6, with D possibly TRBD2 on 6 matching bases. Germline-derived CDR1 and CDR2 are SGHDT and YYEEEE. This CDR3 region has 12 residues.

This clonotype was observed a handful of times. In DNA, the CDR3 is TGTGCCAGCAGCGAAACTAGCGGGAGGTTCAATGAGCAGTTCTTC. Translating gives CASSETSGRFNEQFF. This rearrangement joins TRBV7-3 to TRBJ2-1, with 12 nucleotides matching TRBD2. Germline CDR1 reads SGHTA; CDR2 reads FQGTGA. V lost 5 bases and J lost 6; bases outside the gene matches: 5. This CDR3 is built from 15 residues.

V is TRBV18 and J is TRBJ2-1; D could derive from TRBD1 or TRBD2 (6 bases each). This CDR3 has 16 residues. CDR1 and CDR2 from the germline V gene are KGHSH and LQKENI. Trimming removed 1 base from V and 0 bases from J, with 10 bases in between. The CDR3 DNA reads as TGTGCCAGCTCACCACGGGGGGCCCTCTCCTACAATGAGCAGTTCTTC. It specifies CASSPRGALSYNEQFF.

There are many counts of this clonotype. The CDR3 loop reads CASSLDRVYGYTF. CDR3 nucleotide sequence: TGTGCCAGCAGCTTGGACAGGGTCTATGGCTACACCTTC. The V gene is TRBV5-6, the J gene TRBJ1-2; maybe TRBD1 (6 bases). Germline V gene data show CDR1 as SGHDT and CDR2 as YYEEEE. The CDR3 loop spans 13 amino acids. Trimming cost V 0 bases and J 4 bases, with 7 bases left between them.

The rearrangement links TRBV25-1 to TRBJ1-4; 8 bases are shared with TRBD1. This CDR3 comprises 15 residues. Germline V gives CDR1 MGHDK, CDR2 SYGVNS. J gave up 3 bases and V 4 bases, and 4 bases lay outside the gene matches. This CDR3 reads CASSADREANEKLFF. As DNA, the CDR3 is TGTGCCAGCAGTGCGGACAGGGAGGCTAATGAAAAACTGTTTTTT.

This clonotype occurred many times. This rearrangement joins TRBV11-2 to TRBJ2-6, with D hard to call. In germline, CDR1 is SGHAT, CDR2 FQNNGV. V was shortened by 0 bases and J by 0 bases, with 9 bases between the two germline ends. The CDR3 runs 17 residues. The CDR3 DNA follows: TGTGCCAGCAGCTTAGAACAGTTGATCTCTGGGGCCAACGTCCTGACTTTC. As protein: CASSLEQLISGANVLTF.

This clonotype was picked up a small number of times. The chain couples TRBV4-1 to TRBJ2-1; D not certain. CDR1 is MGHRA, CDR2 YSYEKL, per germline. This CDR3 has 13 amino acids. The germline V and J ends were trimmed by 2 bases and 4 bases, with 6 bases remaining between them. The CDR3 nucleotides read TGCGCCAGCAGCCAACAAGGGTACAATGAGCAGTTCTTC. This sequence encodes CASSQQGYNEQFF.

This clonotype turned up a few times. V usage is TRBV7-9 and J usage is TRBJ2-2; TRBD2 matches at 13 bases. The junction had 5 bases not matched to a gene; V was cut back by 3 bases and J by 7 bases. CDR1 SEHNR and CDR2 FQNEAQ come from the germline V gene (reference sequence). CDR3 size: 16 residues. The CDR3, as DNA: TGTGCCAGCAGCTTCGGACTAGCGGGGGAACACGGGGAGCTGTTTTTT. It encodes CASSFGLAGEHGELFF.

This clonotype was detected a few times. The V call is TRBV20-1, the J call TRBJ2-1; 13 bases line up with TRBD2. The CDR3 sequence is 15 residues long. Losses at the gene ends were 3 bases for V and 6 bases for J; bases not matched to a gene: 5. Germline lookup yields CDR1 DFQATT and CDR2 SNEGSKA (reference sequence). CDR3 sequence (DNA): TGCAGTGCTAGGTTGACTAGCGGGGGGCCCAATGAGCAGTTCTTC. This translates into CSARLTSGGPNEQFF.

V usage is TRBV11-3 and J usage is TRBJ2-3; TRBD2 might be the D (5 bases). The CDR3 has 15 residues. The V gene lost 1 base and the J gene lost 10 bases, with 18 bases spanning the gap. Germline values: CDR1 SGHNT, CDR2 YENEEA. The CDR3 coding sequence is TGTGCCAGCAGCTTAGCCGGGGTTCCCGGAATGGCGCAGTATTTT. Translated, it gives CASSLAGVPGMAQYF.

The gene calls are TRBV29-1 and TRBJ2-1, with no clear D. CDR3 length equals 13 residues. The germline V gene has CDR1 SQVTM and CDR2 ANQGSEA. The germline V and J ends were trimmed by 3 bases and 6 bases, with 12 bases remaining between them. CDR3 loop: CSVDYEGLNEQFF. In nucleotides, the CDR3 is TGCAGCGTTGATTACGAAGGGCTCAATGAGCAGTTCTTC.

V and J are TRBV2 and TRBJ2-2; perhaps D is TRBD1 or TRBD2 (5 bases each). The CDR3 runs to 13 residues. The germline gives CDR1 SNHLY, CDR2 FYNNEI. V dropped 10 bases and J dropped 1 base, with 10 bases sitting between them. CDR3 DNA sequence: TGTGCCATCGCAGGGAGGAACACCGGGGAGCTGTTTTTT. It is translated as CAIAGRNTGELFF. Full variable domain (remainder filled in from reference TRBV2 and TRBJ2-2): EPEVTQTPSHQVTQMGQEVILRCVPISNHLYFYWYRQILGQKVEFLVSFYNNEISEKSEIFDDQFSVERPDGSNFTLKIRSTKLEDSAMYFCAIAGRNTGELFFGEGSRLTVL.

The chain couples TRBV5-4 to TRBJ2-7, with TRBD2 matching over 8 bases. CDR1 SGHNT and CDR2 YYREEE come from the germline V gene (reference sequence). Germline trimming cut 4 bases from V and 3 bases from J; bases unmatched to any gene: 15. This CDR3 is built from 17 residues. The CDR3 nucleotides read TGTGCCAGCAGCGGTACTAGCGGTAGGGCTCGGGACTACGAGCAGTACTTC. Its translation is CASSGTSGRARDYEQYF. Filled out from reference TRBV5-4 and TRBJ2-7, the complete variable domain reads ETGVTQSPTHLIKTRGQQVTLRCSSQSGHNTVSWYQQALGQGPQFIFQYYREEENGRGNFPPRFSGLQFPNYSSELNVNALELDDSALYLCASSGTSGRARDYEQYFGPGTRLTVT.

Ten or more counts support this clonotype. This chain connects TRBV12-3 or TRBV12-4 to TRBJ2-3; the D is unclear. V lost 4 bases and J 5 bases, leaving 10 bases between the germline ends. The CDR3 is 13 residues long. The CDR3 reads CASSSQSGDTQYF. CDR3 sequence (DNA): TGTGCCAGCAGTTCACAATCTGGAGATACGCAGTATTTT.

This clonotype has a count of ten or more. This rearrangement joins TRBV20-1 to TRBJ2-2; TRBD1 matches at 9 bases. Germline V lookup: CDR1 DFQATT, CDR2 SNEGSKA (reference sequence). This CDR3 region has 14 residues. Trimming at V came to 5 bases and at J to 8 bases, leaving 9 bases not matched to a gene. The CDR3 coding sequence is TGCAGTGCTGTACGACAGGGGGATCTGGGGGAGCTGTTTTTT. Translating it yields CSAVRQGDLGELFF.

V is TRBV7-7 and J is TRBJ2-1; 12 bases are shared with TRBD1. From germline, CDR1 is SSHAT and CDR2 FNYEAQ (reference sequence). The CDR3 sequence is 18 residues long. With 2 bases clipped from V and 8 bases from J, the junction kept 13 bases outside the gene matches. CDR3: CASSLFVAGQGALDEQFF. The CDR3 nucleotides read TGTGCCAGCAGCTTATTCGTTGCGGGACAGGGGGCGCTGGATGAGCAGTTCTTC.